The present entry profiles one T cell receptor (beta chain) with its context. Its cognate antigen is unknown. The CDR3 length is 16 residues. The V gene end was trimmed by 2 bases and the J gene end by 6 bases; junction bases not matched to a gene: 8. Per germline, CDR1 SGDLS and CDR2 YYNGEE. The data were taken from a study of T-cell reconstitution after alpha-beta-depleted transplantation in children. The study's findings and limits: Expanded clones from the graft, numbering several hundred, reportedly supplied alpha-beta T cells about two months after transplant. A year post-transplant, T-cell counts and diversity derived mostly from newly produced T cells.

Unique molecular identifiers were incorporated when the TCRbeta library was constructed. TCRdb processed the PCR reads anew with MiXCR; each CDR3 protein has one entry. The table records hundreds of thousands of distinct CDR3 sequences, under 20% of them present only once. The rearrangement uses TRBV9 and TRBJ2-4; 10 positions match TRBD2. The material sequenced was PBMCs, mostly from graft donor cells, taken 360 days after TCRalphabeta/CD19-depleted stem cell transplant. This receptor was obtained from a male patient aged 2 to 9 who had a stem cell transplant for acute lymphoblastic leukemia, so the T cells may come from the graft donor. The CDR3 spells CASSVGASGSGNIQYF. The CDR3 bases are TGTGCCAGCAGCGTTGGGGCTAGCGGGAGTGGAAACATTCAGTACTTC.